This T cell receptor (beta chain) appears in the sequencing data of a study of cytomegalovirus exposure and HLA in healthy donors. Study findings and constraints: Solely CMV serostatus was available to characterize immune exposure. Follow-up analysis later connected one missense variant in DCLRE1C with trimming of TCR beta V- and J-genes.

Concerning this clone itself: Its antigen remains unidentified.

Germline CDR1 MNHEY, CDR2 SMNVEV (reference sequence). Trimming left V 3 bases short and J 6 bases short, with 9 bases between. CDR3 length: 14 amino acids. PCR was performed using 60 Vbeta and 13 Jbeta primers. Measured with immunoSEQ multiplex PCR; TCRdb has only the in-frame clones, and not every one. This sample's table reports roughly 75,000 clones. The sequenced sample was PBMCs. The origin of this receptor is a boy between 10 and 17 years old in good health and CMV-seronegative. The chain carries TRBV27 and TRBJ1-6, with D perhaps matching TRBD1 (6 bases). CDR3 nucleotides: TGTGCCAGCAGTTTTCGACAGGCTAATTCACCCCTCCACTTT. It specifies CASSFRQANSPLHF.